The 18 T cell receptor beta chains below all came from one sample that was sequenced in a study of blood T cell repertoires in COVID-19. Sequenced by immunoSEQ multiplex PCR; TCRdb stores in-frame clones only, minus some. This table holds approximately 290,000 clones, approximately 85% found once. The specimen sequenced was PBMCs or T cells enriched from blood (not recorded which). These receptors were taken from a woman between 25 and 40 years old who had recovered from COVID-19.

The chain joins TRBV13 to TRBJ2-3; 9 nucleotides match TRBD2. V lost 1 base and J lost 5; bases outside the gene matches: 10. This CDR3 has 17 residues. Germline V CDR1 and CDR2: PRHDT, FYEKMQ (reference sequence). The CDR3 bases are TGTGCCAGCAGCTTAGTCTCTAGCGGGATTTGGGGAGATACGCAGTATTTT. It translates to CASSLVSSGIWGDTQYF.

This chain uses TRBV7-9 with TRBJ1-2; 9 positions match TRBD1. Germline lookup yields CDR1 SEHNR and CDR2 FQNEAQ (reference sequence). Losses at the gene ends were 4 bases for V and 5 bases for J; bases not matched to a gene: 5. This CDR3 has 14 amino acids. DNA for the CDR3: TGTGCCAGCAGCTCGGACAGGGGAAGATATGGCTACACCTTC. This encodes CASSSDRGRYGYTF. Complete variable domain (other parts from reference TRBV7-9 and TRBJ1-2): DTGVSQNPRHKITKRGQNVTFRCDPISEHNRLYWYRQTLGQGPEFLTYFQNEAQLEKSRLLSDRFSAERPKGSFSTLEIQRTEQGDSAMYLCASSSDRGRYGYTFGSGTRLTVV.

The DNA for the CDR3 is TGTGCCAGCAGTGCCCCCACGGGACAGGGAAAGACCGGGGAGCTGTTTTTT. Translation gives CASSAPTGQGKTGELFF. The gene calls are TRBV2 and TRBJ2-2, with 9 bases fitting TRBD1. Germline V lookup: CDR1 SNHLY, CDR2 FYNNEI. J lost 5 bases, V lost 4 bases, and 11 bases had no gene match. The CDR3 has 17 residues.

The chain combines TRBV10-1 with TRBJ2-1; the match to TRBD2 covers 12 bases. This CDR3 is built from 15 residues. With V trimmed by 5 bases and J by 8 bases, 7 bases remained unmatched. Germline V gives CDR1 WNHNN, CDR2 SYGVQD (reference sequence). The CDR3 region is CASSKTSGSRDEQFF. CDR3 coding DNA: TGCGCCAGCAGTAAGACTAGCGGGAGTCGGGATGAGCAGTTCTTC.

The chain carries TRBV30 and TRBJ1-4; unclear D gene. The CDR3 consists of 12 residues. Trimming cost V 1 base and J 7 bases, with 7 bases left between them. Germline-derived CDR1 and CDR2 are GTSNPN and SVGIG (reference sequence). In nucleotides, the CDR3 is TGTGCCTGGAGTGGGGGAGGTGAAAAACTGTTTTTT. Its protein product is CAWSGGGEKLFF.

The rearrangement joins TRBV2 to TRBJ1-4; weak D call: TRBD1 (6 bases). Germline V CDR1 and CDR2: SNHLY, FYNNEI. Trimming removed 2 bases from V and 3 bases from J, with 7 bases in between. The CDR3 is 14 residues long. The CDR3 DNA sequence: TGTGCCAGCAGTGAAACAGGGCCTAATGAAAAACTGTTTTTT. It yields the protein CASSETGPNEKLFF.

V and J are TRBV30 and TRBJ1-6; 9 bases are shared with TRBD1. Trimming took 7 bases from V and 0 from J; bases not matched to a gene: 10. Germline V gene data show CDR1 as GTSNPN and CDR2 as SVGIG (reference sequence). The CDR3 is 17 residues long. CDR3: CAYTSDRGSSYNSPLHF. CDR3 coding DNA: TGTGCCTACACCTCCGACAGGGGGAGCTCCTATAATTCACCCCTCCACTTT. The whole variable domain, remainder taken from reference TRBV30 and TRBJ1-6, is SQTIHQWPATLVQPVGSPLSLECTVEGTSNPNLYWYRQAAGRGLQLLFYSVGIGQISSEVPQNLSASRPQDRQFILSSKKLLLSDSGFYLCAYTSDRGSSYNSPLHFGNGTRLTVT.

This clone occurred a few times. This rearrangement joins TRBV28 to TRBJ1-3; D gene uncertain. The CDR3 is 13 residues long. V gave up 7 bases and J gave up 0 bases, with 7 bases separating them. The germline V gene has CDR1 MDHEN and CDR2 SYDVKM. In nucleotides, the CDR3 is TGTGCCAGCACCATTTCCTCTGGAAACACCATATATTTT. This codes for CASTISSGNTIYF.

This clone has only a few counts. V usage is TRBV7-9 and J usage is TRBJ1-6; a weak D match, TRBD1 (6 bases). The V end lost 3 bases, the J end lost 4 bases, and 10 bases lay between the germline ends. The CDR3 has 15 residues. CDR1 and CDR2 from the germline V gene are SEHNR and FQNEAQ (reference sequence). CDR3: CASSLGHPYNSPLHF. CDR3 nucleotide sequence: TGTGCCAGCAGCTTGGGACACCCATATAATTCACCCCTCCACTTT. Drawing the rest from reference TRBV7-9 and TRBJ1-6, the complete variable domain is DTGVSQNPRHKITKRGQNVTFRCDPISEHNRLYWYRQTLGQGPEFLTYFQNEAQLEKSRLLSDRFSAERPKGSFSTLEIQRTEQGDSAMYLCASSLGHPYNSPLHFGNGTRLTVT.

V is TRBV5-4 and J is TRBJ1-1, with 7 bases matching TRBD1. The CDR3 is 13 amino acids. V dropped 2 bases and J dropped 8; count of bases not matched to a gene: 6. The germline V gene encodes CDR1 SGHNT and CDR2 YYREEE (reference sequence). CDR3 nucleotides: TGTGCCAGCAGCTTTGGGCAGGGGGGCGAAGCTTTCTTT. The encoded protein is CASSFGQGGEAFF.

The CDR3 DNA follows: TGTGCCAGTAGTATACCAACAGGGTACGGCAATCAGCCCCAGCATTTT. Protein product: CASSIPTGYGNQPQHF. The J gene is TRBJ1-5, the V gene TRBV19, with D tentatively TRBD1 (6 bases). The V gene lost 2 bases and the J gene lost 2 bases, with 13 bases spanning the gap. Germline V CDR1 and CDR2: LNHDA, SQIVND (reference sequence). CDR3 length: 16 amino acids.

This sequence joins TRBV2 and TRBJ2-5, with 11 bases lining up with TRBD1. Germline CDR1 SNHLY, CDR2 FYNNEI. CDR3 length equals 16 residues. With V trimmed by 4 bases and J by 3 bases, 7 bases remained unmatched. The CDR3 sequence: CASSAGLGQGEETQYF. The CDR3 region has the DNA TGTGCCAGCAGTGCGGGATTGGGACAGGGGGAAGAGACCCAGTACTTC.

CDR3 nucleotide sequence: TGTGCCAGCAGCTTGGCCCCTACGCGCGGCACAGATACGCAGTATTTT. It is translated as CASSLAPTRGTDTQYF. This chain uses TRBV5-6 with TRBJ2-3; no reliable D call. This CDR3 comprises 16 residues. Between the trimmed V and J ends, which lost 0 bases and 1 base, there was a span of 12 bases. Germline V gene sequence: CDR1 SGHDT, CDR2 YYEEEE.

This chain connects TRBV5-5 to TRBJ1-5; the D gene is possibly TRBD1 (6 bases). This CDR3 spans 13 amino acids. The germline V and J ends were trimmed by 2 bases and 5 bases, with 8 bases remaining between them. The germline gives CDR1 SGHKS, CDR2 YYEKEE (reference sequence). As DNA, the CDR3 is TGTGCCAGCAGCTTTTCAGGGGATCAGCCCCAGCATTTT. As protein: CASSFSGDQPQHF. Using reference TRBV5-5 and TRBJ1-5 for the parts outside the CDR3, the full variable domain is DAGVTQSPTHLIKTRGQQVTLRCSPISGHKSVSWYQQVLGQGPQFIFQYYEKEERGRGNFPDRFSARQFPNYSSELNVNALLLGDSALYLCASSFSGDQPQHFGDGTRLSIL.

A few counts support this clone. The chain uses TRBV19 and TRBJ1-6; D is unresolved. Germline CDR1 reads LNHDA; CDR2 reads SQIVND (reference sequence). The CDR3 runs 13 residues. Trimming cost V 1 base and J 7 bases, with 5 bases left between them. The CDR3 protein is CASSIGQNSPLHF. The CDR3 region has the DNA TGTGCCAGTAGTATAGGTCAGAATTCACCCCTCCACTTT.

The V and J genes are TRBV7-9 and TRBJ2-1; 9 bases map to TRBD2. With 1 base clipped from V and 13 bases from J, the junction kept 5 bases outside the gene matches. Germline V CDR1 and CDR2: SEHNR, FQNEAQ (reference sequence). CDR3 length: 13 residues. The chain's CDR3 is CASSLEAREGQFF. CDR3 sequence (DNA): TGTGCCAGCAGCTTAGAAGCGCGGGAGGGACAGTTCTTC.

The chain is built from TRBV9 and TRBJ2-2; 8 bases are a match to TRBD1. V lost 3 bases to trimming and J lost 2 bases; unmatched junction nucleotides: 6. The CDR3 is made up of 16 amino acids. Germline V gives CDR1 SGDLS, CDR2 YYNGEE. CDR3 protein: CASSAPGQANTGELFF. CDR3 coding DNA: TGTGCCAGCAGCGCCCCGGGACAGGCCAACACCGGGGAGCTGTTTTTT.

The genes are TRBV30 and TRBJ1-5, with D unclear. V gave up 2 bases and J gave up 4 bases, with 15 bases separating them. Germline V CDR1 and CDR2: GTSNPN, SVGIG (reference sequence). This CDR3 comprises 15 residues. The CDR3 spells CAWSPQAGGNQPQHF. CDR3 coding DNA: TGTGCCTGGAGTCCCCAGGCGGGAGGGAATCAGCCCCAGCATTTT.